Shown below are 8 T cell receptor beta chains from a single sample sequenced in a study of CD8+CD57+ T cells in acquired aplastic anemia. Patients included in sequencing had previously demonstrated CD8+CD57+ cell expansion by flow cytometry. Profiling that covered TCR beta VDJ and CDR3 relied on genomic DNA as its template. TCRdb reprocessed the reads via MiXCR and lists one record per CDR3 protein. Of about 120,000 distinct CDR3 sequences listed, about two fifths are singletons. Sequencing was carried out using sorted CD4+, CD8+, or CD8+CD57+ T cells (not recorded which) from PBMCs. Every receptor here comes from a human donor with aplastic anemia.

This clonotype was picked up a small number of times. This chain uses TRBV6-1 with TRBJ1-2; 7 bases match TRBD1. Germline loops: CDR1 MNHNS, CDR2 SASEGT. Trimming at V came to 4 bases and at J to 4 bases, leaving 6 bases not matched to a gene. The CDR3 covers 14 residues. CDR3 bases: TGTGCCAGCAGTGGAGCAGGGGGGGGCTATGGCTACACCTTC. This gives the protein CASSGAGGGYGYTF.

Many counts were recorded for this clonotype. This rearrangement joins TRBV6-1 to TRBJ2-1; D perhaps matches TRBD1 (5 bases). Looked up from germline, CDR1 is MNHNS and CDR2 is SASEGT. V was pared by 4 bases and J by 0 bases, with 10 bases between. This CDR3 is 15 amino acids long. The CDR3 spells CASSVDRTSYNEQFF. The CDR3 region has the DNA TGTGCCAGCAGTGTCGACAGAACCTCCTACAATGAGCAGTTCTTC.

This clonotype was found many times. This chain connects TRBV6-2 or TRBV6-3 to TRBJ2-7; D uncertain. Per the germline V gene, CDR1 is MNHEY and CDR2 is SVGEGT. V was trimmed by 7 bases and J by 7 bases, leaving 14 bases between them. The CDR3 runs 12 residues. In DNA form, the CDR3 reads TGTGCCAGCAACTTTAGGCCGCGGGAGCAGTACTTC. This encodes CASNFRPREQYF.

This sequence joins TRBV20-1 and TRBJ1-2; D unresolved. This CDR3 has 14 amino acids. Germline CDR1 and CDR2: DFQATT and SNEGSKA (reference sequence). V gave up 5 bases and J gave up 7 bases, with 20 bases separating them. CDR3 DNA sequence: TGCAGTGCTTACAGACGGCGCCAAGGTAGTGGCTACACCTTC. It specifies CSAYRRRQGSGYTF.

The table lists this clonotype with many counts. This chain uses TRBV24-1 with TRBJ2-2; D gene ambiguous. Trimming removed 0 bases at V and 1 base at J, with 5 bases between. Germline-derived CDR1 and CDR2 are KGHDR and SFDVKD. The CDR3 covers 15 residues. CDR3 sequence: CATSDLVRNTGELFF. The CDR3 bases are TGTGCCACCAGTGATTTGGTCAGGAACACCGGGGAGCTGTTTTTT.

This clonotype has a count of ten or more. The rearrangement links TRBV19 to TRBJ2-7; TRBD1 aligns across 8 bases. The V and J ends lost 6 bases and 1 base, in that order; junction bases with no gene match: 5. CDR1 LNHDA and CDR2 SQIVND come from the germline V gene (reference sequence). The length of the CDR3 is 14 residues. The CDR3 is CASSPGGRSYEQYF. As DNA, the CDR3 is TGTGCCAGTAGCCCAGGGGGCCGATCCTACGAGCAGTACTTC.

This clonotype was observed at least ten times. This chain joins TRBV20-1 and TRBJ1-5; no firm D call. This CDR3 has 15 amino acids. Germline CDR1 DFQATT, CDR2 SNEGSKA (reference sequence). With 2 bases removed from V and 2 bases from J, the gap between germline ends came to 13 bases. The CDR3, as DNA: TGCAGTGCTAGACGACGCTTCGGAGGCAATCAGCCCCAGCATTTT. Translated, it gives CSARRRFGGNQPQHF.

This clonotype has ten or more counts. The chain is built from TRBV4-2 and TRBJ1-2, with D unclear. CDR3 length: 15 amino acids. CDR1 is LGHNA, CDR2 YNFKEQ, per germline. V lost 2 bases and J 4 bases, leaving 14 bases between the germline ends. CDR3 residues: CASSQPRETAYGYTF. The DNA for the CDR3 is TGTGCCAGCAGCCAACCTAGGGAGACTGCCTATGGCTACACCTTC.